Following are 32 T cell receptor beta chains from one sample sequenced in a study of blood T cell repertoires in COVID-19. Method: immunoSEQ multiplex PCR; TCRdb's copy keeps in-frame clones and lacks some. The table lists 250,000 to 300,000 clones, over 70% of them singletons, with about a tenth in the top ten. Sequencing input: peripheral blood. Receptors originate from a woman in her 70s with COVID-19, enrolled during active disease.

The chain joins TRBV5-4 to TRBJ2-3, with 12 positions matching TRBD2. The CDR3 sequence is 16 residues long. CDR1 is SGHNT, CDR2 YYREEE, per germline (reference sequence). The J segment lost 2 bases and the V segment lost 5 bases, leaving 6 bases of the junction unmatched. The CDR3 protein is CASSIGLAGNTDTQYF. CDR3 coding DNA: TGTGCCAGCAGTATAGGACTAGCGGGAAACACAGATACGCAGTATTTT. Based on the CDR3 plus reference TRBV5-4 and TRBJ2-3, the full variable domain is ETGVTQSPTHLIKTRGQQVTLRCSSQSGHNTVSWYQQALGQGPQFIFQYYREEENGRGNFPPRFSGLQFPNYSSELNVNALELDDSALYLCASSIGLAGNTDTQYFGPGTRLTVL.

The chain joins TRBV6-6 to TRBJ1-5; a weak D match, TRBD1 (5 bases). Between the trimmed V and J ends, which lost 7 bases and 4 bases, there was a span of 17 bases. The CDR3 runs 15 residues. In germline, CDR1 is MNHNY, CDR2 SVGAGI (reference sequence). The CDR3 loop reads CASTNRQLENQPQHF. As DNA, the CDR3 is TGTGCCAGCACCAATCGACAGCTCGAGAATCAGCCCCAGCATTTT.

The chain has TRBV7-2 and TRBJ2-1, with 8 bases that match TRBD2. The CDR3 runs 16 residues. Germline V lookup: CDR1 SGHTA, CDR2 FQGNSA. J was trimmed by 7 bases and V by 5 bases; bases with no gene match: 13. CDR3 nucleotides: TGTGCCAGCAGCCGGGGGGGGGACACGGGTTTTAATGAGCAGTTCTTC. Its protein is CASSRGGDTGFNEQFF.

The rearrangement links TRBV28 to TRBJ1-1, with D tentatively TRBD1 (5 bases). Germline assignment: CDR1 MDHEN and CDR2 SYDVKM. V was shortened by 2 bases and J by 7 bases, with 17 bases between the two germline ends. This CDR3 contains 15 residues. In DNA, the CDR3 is TGTGCCAGCAGTTTACCCTTCAGAACACAGGTTGAAGCTTTCTTT. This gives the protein CASSLPFRTQVEAFF. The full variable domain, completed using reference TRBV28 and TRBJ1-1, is DVKVTQSSRYLVKRTGEKVFLECVQDMDHENMFWYRQDPGLGLRLIYFSYDVKMKEKGDIPEGYSVSREKKERFSLILESASTNQTSMYLCASSLPFRTQVEAFFGQGTRLTVV.

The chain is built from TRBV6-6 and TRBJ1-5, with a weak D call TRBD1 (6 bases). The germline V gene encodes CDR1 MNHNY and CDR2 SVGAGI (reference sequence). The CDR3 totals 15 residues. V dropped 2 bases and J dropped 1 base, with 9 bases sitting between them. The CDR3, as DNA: TGTGCCAGCAGTTACGGCGGACAGAGCAATCAGCCCCAGCATTTT. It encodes CASSYGGQSNQPQHF.

CDR3 protein: CASSLGPEETQYF. Here the CDR3 DNA reads TGTGCCAGCAGCTTGGGGCCAGAAGAGACCCAGTACTTC. This chain uses TRBV5-4 with TRBJ2-5; D is unclear. Per germline, CDR1 SGHNT and CDR2 YYREEE (reference sequence). The CDR3 consists of 13 residues. Between the trimmed V and J ends, which lost 0 bases and 3 bases, there was a span of 6 bases.

CDR3 in amino acids: CASSVSSRNIQYF. DNA of the CDR3: TGTGCCAGCAGCGTAAGCTCCCGAAACATTCAGTACTTC. The chain carries TRBV9 and TRBJ2-4; D gene unclear. Germline-derived CDR1 and CDR2 are SGDLS and YYNGEE. V lost 1 base and J lost 6, with 8 bases in between. The CDR3 consists of 13 residues.

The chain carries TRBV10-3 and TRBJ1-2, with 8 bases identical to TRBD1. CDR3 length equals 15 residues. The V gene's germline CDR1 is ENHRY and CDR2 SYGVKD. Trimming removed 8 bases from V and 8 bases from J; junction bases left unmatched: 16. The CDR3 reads CAIQVMGQELRGYTF. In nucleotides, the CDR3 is TGTGCCATCCAAGTCATGGGACAGGAGTTAAGGGGCTACACCTTC.

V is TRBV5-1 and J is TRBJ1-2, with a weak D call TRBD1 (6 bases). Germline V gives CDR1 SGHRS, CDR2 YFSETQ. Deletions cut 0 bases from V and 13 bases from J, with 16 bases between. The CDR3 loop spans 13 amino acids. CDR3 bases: TGCGCCAGCAGCTTGGCGCCGGGACAAAGGACCACCTTC. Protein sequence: CASSLAPGQRTTF. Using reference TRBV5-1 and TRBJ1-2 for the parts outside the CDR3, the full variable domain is KAGVTQTPRYLIKTRGQQVTLSCSPISGHRSVSWYQQTPGQGLQFLFEYFSETQRNKGNFPGRFSGRQFSNSRSEMNVSTLELGDSALYLCASSLAPGQRTTFGSGTRLTVV.

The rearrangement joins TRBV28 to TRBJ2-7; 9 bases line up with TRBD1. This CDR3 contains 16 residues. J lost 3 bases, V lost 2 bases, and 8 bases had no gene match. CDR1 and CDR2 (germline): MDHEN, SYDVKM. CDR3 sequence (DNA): TGTGCCAGCAGTTTAGTGGGGACAGGGAGGGGCTACGAGCAGTACTTC. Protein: CASSLVGTGRGYEQYF.

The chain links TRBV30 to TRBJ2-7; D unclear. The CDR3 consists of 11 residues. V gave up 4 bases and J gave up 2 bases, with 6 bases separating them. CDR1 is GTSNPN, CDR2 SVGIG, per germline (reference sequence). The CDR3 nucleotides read TGTGCCTGGAAGGAGACCTACGAGCAGTACTTC. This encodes CAWKETYEQYF. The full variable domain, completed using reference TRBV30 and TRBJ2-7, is SQTIHQWPATLVQPVGSPLSLECTVEGTSNPNLYWYRQAAGRGLQLLFYSVGIGQISSEVPQNLSASRPQDRQFILSSKKLLLSDSGFYLCAWKETYEQYFGPGTRLTVT.

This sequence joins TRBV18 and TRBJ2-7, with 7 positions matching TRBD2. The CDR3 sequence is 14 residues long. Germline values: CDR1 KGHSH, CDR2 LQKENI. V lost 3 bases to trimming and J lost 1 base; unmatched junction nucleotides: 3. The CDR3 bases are TGTGCCAGCTCACCCGGCGGGAGATCCTACGAGCAGTACTTC. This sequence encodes CASSPGGRSYEQYF.

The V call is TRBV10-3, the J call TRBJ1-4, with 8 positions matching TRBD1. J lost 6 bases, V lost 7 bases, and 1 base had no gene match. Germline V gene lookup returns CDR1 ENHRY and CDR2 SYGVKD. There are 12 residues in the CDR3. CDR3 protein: CAIKGQDEKLFF. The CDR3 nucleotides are TGTGCCATCAAGGGACAGGATGAAAAACTGTTTTTT.

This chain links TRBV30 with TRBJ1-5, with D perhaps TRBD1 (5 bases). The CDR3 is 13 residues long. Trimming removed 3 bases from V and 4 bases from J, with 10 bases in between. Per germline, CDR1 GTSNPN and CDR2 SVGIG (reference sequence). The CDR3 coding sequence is TGTGCCTGGAGGGGGGGAATTAATCAGCCCCAGCATTTT. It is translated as CAWRGGINQPQHF.

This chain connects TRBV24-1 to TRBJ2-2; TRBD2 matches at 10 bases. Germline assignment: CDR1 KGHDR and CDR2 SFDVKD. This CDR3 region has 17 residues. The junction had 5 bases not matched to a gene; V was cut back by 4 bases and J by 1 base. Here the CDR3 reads CATSEPIAGGNTGELFF. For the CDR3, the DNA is TGTGCCACCAGTGAACCCATAGCGGGAGGGAACACCGGGGAGCTGTTTTTT.

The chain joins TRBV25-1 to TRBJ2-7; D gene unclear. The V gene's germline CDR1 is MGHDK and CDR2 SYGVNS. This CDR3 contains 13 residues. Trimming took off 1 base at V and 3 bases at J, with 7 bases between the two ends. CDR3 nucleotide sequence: TGTGCCAGCAGTGAATTAGTTAGCTACGAGCAGTACTTC. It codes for CASSELVSYEQYF.

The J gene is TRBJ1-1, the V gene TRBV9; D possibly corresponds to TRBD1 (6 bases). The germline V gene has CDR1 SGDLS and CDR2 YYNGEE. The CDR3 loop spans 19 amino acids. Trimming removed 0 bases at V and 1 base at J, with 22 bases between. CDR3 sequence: CASSVGGYLGHSSNTEAFF. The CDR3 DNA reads TGTGCCAGCAGCGTAGGCGGGTATTTGGGACACTCCTCGAACACTGAAGCTTTCTTT.

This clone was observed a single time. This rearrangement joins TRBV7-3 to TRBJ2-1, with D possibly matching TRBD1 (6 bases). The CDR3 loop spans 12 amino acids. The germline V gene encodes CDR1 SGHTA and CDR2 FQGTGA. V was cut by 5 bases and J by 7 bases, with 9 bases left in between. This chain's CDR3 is CASSVDRNEQFF. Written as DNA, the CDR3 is TGTGCCAGCAGCGTCGACAGGAATGAGCAGTTCTTC.

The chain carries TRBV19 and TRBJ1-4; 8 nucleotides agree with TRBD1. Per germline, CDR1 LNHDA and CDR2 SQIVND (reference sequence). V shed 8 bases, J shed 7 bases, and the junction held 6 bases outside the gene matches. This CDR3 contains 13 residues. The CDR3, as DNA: TGTGCCAGTTCAGGGGGCTCGGGTGAAAAACTGTTTTTT. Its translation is CASSGGSGEKLFF. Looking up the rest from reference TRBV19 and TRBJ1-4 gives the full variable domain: DGGITQSPKYLFRKEGQNVTLSCEQNLNHDAMYWYRQDPGQGLRLIYYSQIVNDFQKGDIAEGYSVSREKKESFPLTVTSAQKNPTAFYLCASSGGSGEKLFFGSGTQLSVL.

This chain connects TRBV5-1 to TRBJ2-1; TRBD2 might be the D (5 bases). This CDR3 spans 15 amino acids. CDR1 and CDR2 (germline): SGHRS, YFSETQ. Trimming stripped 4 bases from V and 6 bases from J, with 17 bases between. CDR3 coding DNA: TGCGCCAGCAGCCCCGGACTCTCCATCCTCAATGAGCAGTTCTTC. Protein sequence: CASSPGLSILNEQFF.

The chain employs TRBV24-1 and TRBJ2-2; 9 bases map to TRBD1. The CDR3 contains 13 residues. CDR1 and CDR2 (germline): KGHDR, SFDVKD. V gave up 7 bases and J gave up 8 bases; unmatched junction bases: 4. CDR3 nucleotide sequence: TGTGCCACCAGGGACAGGGGCCAAGGGGAGCTGTTTTTT. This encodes CATRDRGQGELFF.

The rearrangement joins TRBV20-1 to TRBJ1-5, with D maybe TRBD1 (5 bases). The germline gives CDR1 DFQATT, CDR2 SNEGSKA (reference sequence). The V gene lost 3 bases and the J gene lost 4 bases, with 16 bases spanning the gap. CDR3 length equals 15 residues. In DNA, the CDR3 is TGCAGTGCTAGTATCAAGGGGTTGATGAATCAGCCCCAGCATTTT. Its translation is CSASIKGLMNQPQHF.

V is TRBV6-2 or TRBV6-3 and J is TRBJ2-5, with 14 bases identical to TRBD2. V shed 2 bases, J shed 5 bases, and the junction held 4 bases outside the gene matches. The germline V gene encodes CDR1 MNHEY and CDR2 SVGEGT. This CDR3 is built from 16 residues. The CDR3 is CASSYPRTSGGETQYF. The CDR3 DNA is TGTGCCAGCAGTTACCCCCGGACTAGCGGGGGGGAGACCCAGTACTTC.

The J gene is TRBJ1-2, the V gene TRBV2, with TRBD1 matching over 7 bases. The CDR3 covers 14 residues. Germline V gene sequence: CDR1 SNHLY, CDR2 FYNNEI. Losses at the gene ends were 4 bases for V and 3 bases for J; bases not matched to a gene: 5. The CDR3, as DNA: TGTGCCAGCAGTGCTCAGGGGGTTTACTATGGCTACACCTTC. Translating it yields CASSAQGVYYGYTF.

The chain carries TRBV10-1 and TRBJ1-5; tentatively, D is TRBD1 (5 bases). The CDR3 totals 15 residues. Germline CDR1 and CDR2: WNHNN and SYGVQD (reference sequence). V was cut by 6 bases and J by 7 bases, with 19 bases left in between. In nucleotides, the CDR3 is TGCGCCAGCAGGGGGCCACTACTTCCCAACCAGCCCCAGCATTTT. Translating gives CASRGPLLPNQPQHF.

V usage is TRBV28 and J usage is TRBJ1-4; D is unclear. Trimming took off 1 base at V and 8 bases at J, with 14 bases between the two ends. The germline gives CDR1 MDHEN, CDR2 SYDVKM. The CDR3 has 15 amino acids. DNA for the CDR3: TGTGCCAGCAGTTTATTGAGGCGGCCGGGGGAAAAACTGTTTTTT. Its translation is CASSLLRRPGEKLFF.

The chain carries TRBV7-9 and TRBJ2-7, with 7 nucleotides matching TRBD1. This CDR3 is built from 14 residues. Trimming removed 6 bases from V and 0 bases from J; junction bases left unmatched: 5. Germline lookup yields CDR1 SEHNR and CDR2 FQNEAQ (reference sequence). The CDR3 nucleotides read TGTGCCAGCAGGCGACAGGGTACCTCCTACGAGCAGTACTTC. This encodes CASRRQGTSYEQYF.

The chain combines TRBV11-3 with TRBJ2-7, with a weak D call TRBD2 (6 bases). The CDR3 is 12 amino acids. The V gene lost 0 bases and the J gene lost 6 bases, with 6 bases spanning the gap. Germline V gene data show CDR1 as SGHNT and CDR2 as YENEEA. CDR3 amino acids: CASSLEGLEQYF. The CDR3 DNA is TGTGCCAGCAGCTTAGAGGGACTCGAGCAGTACTTC.

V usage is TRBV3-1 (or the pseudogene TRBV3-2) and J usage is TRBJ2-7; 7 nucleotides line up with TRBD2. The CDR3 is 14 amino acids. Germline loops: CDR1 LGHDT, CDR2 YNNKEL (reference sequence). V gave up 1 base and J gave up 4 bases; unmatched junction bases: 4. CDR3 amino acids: CASSQGVRGYEQYF. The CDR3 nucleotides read TGTGCCAGCAGCCAAGGGGTGCGGGGGTACGAGCAGTACTTC.

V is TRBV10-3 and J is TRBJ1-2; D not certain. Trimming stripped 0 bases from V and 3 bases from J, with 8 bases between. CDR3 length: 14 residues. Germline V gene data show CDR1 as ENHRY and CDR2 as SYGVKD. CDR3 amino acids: CAISESGSYYGYTF. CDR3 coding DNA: TGTGCCATCAGTGAGTCGGGCAGCTACTATGGCTACACCTTC.

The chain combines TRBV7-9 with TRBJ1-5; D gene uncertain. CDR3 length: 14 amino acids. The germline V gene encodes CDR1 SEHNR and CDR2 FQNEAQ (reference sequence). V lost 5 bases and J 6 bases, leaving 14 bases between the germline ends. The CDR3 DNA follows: TGTGCCAGCAGCCCCGGAGGGATGGCTCAGCCCCAGCATTTT. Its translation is CASSPGGMAQPQHF.

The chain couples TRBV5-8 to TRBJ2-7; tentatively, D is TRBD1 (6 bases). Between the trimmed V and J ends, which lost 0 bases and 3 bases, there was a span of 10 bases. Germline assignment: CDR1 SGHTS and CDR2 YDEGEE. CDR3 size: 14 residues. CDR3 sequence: CASSLARGYYEQYF. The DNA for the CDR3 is TGTGCCAGCAGCTTGGCCAGGGGTTACTACGAGCAGTACTTC.